This T cell receptor beta chain was sequenced in a study of T cell responses to AZD1222 COVID-19 vaccine. About the study: Second-dose intervals near 4 or 12 weeks were combined. Study-wide points: Only a handful of AZD1222 recipients, roughly 6 in all, had baseline seropositivity. Vaccine-related CD4 TCRs covered spike, predominating at 160-218 and 743-854.

Turning to this clone: Its matching antigen is unknown.

Using immunoSEQ multiplex PCR, the repertoire was profiled, and TCRdb retains in-frame clones only, with some absent. The repertoire holds tens of thousands of clones, with just over 90% as singletons. After removal of 4 bases from V and 0 bases from J, the junction contained 4 bases not matched to a gene. The CDR3 is made up of 16 amino acids. Germline CDR1 is SGHRS and CDR2 is YFSETQ. The chain uses TRBV5-1 and TRBJ2-1; 10 nucleotides line up with TRBD1. The sequence was collected from an adult in good health. Source: peripheral blood, taken on day 0 of AZD1222 vaccination. The CDR3 DNA follows: TGCGCCAGCAGCCCGGGACAGGGGAGCTCCTACAATGAGCAGTTCTTC. The encoded protein is CASSPGQGSSYNEQFF.